This T cell receptor beta chain was found in a study of regulatory T cells in long-lasting Graves disease. Study-wide context: Patients met the persistent Graves' disease definition after over 5 years of antithyroid drugs with positive TSH receptor antibodies. Study results and caveats: With some 2,700 shared public clonotypes, persistent patients exceeded new patients, who shared about a thousand.

Through Arm-PCR of CDR3 regions and iRepertoire HTBI primers, TCR beta libraries were built. TCRdb recomputed calls from the multiplex PCR reads with MiXCR, one row per CDR3 protein. The sample consists of about 290,000 distinct CDR3 sequences, 20% to 25% of them appearing once. Regarding time point: persistent/refractory GD, antithyroid drugs over 5 years with positive TRAb. TCR sequences were obtained from RNA taken from PBMCs. The sample holds many counts of this clonotype. The antigen remains undetermined. CDR3 size: 15 residues. Trimming at V came to 5 bases and at J to 0 bases, leaving 6 bases not matched to a gene. The germline CDR1 and CDR2 sequences are SNHLY and FYNNEI.

The rearrangement links TRBV2 to TRBJ2-5; 7 bases are shared with TRBD1. The TCR was taken from a female donor with Graves disease. This specimen was peripheral blood mononuclear cells (PBMCs), taken when the disease was refractory, from a patient treated with antithyroid drugs. This CDR3 is CASSFQQGNQETQYF. The CDR3 coding sequence is TGTGCCAGCAGTTTCCAACAGGGGAACCAAGAGACCCAGTACTTC.